These 20 T cell receptor beta chains were all obtained from the same sample, sequenced in a study of post-analysis software for immune sequencing data. The authors incorporated unique molecular identifiers into the TCR beta cDNA libraries. TCRdb used MiXCR to reprocess the PCR reads, holding one entry per CDR3 protein. The sample contains fewer than 850,000 distinct CDR3 sequences, around 46% of which appear only once. Their antigens remain unidentified. Broader study findings: Elevated frequency relative to controls characterized roughly five TRBV segments in patients, TRBV5-6, TRBV5-1 and TRBV20-1 among them.

The sequencing input was blood. The source is a girl between 5 and 17 years old with multiple sclerosis.

The J gene is TRBJ2-5, the V gene TRBV6-5; D perhaps matches TRBD1 (5 bases). Per germline, CDR1 MNHEY and CDR2 SVGAGI. This CDR3 comprises 14 residues. Trimming took 6 bases from V and 3 from J, leaving 14 bases between them. CDR3: CASSPEGEEETQYF. As DNA, the CDR3 is TGTGCCAGCAGCCCAGAAGGGGAAGAAGAGACCCAGTACTTC.

V and J are TRBV30 and TRBJ2-1; 10 bases are shared with TRBD1. CDR3 length: 15 amino acids. Looked up from germline, CDR1 is GTSNPN and CDR2 is SVGIG (reference sequence). Trimming took 1 base from V and 7 from J; bases not matched to a gene: 7. The CDR3 spells CAWSAGTGDWNEQFF. DNA for the CDR3: TGTGCCTGGAGTGCCGGGACAGGGGATTGGAATGAGCAGTTCTTC.

The chain couples TRBV19 to TRBJ2-4; D is unresolved. The CDR3 contains 14 residues. Deletions cut 7 bases from V and 3 bases from J, with 13 bases between. Per the germline V gene, CDR1 is LNHDA and CDR2 is SQIVND (reference sequence). The DNA for the CDR3 is TGTGCCAGTACCGATCCCGACAACAAAAACATTCAGTACTTC. Translating it yields CASTDPDNKNIQYF.

This clonotype appeared a few times. The chain links TRBV29-1 to TRBJ2-1; 10 nucleotides line up with TRBD2. The CDR3 totals 15 residues. The ends lost 8 bases at V and 8 bases at J; junction bases unmatched: 15. Germline CDR1 reads SQVTM; CDR2 reads ANQGSEA. The CDR3 DNA sequence: TGCAGCCCCAGCGGGAGGGCCTGGACCAGCGATGAGCAGTTCTTC. Translated, it gives CSPSGRAWTSDEQFF.

The chain has TRBV6-1 and TRBJ1-2; 7 bases align to TRBD1. This CDR3 is built from 14 residues. In germline, CDR1 is MNHNS, CDR2 SASEGT. V shed 6 bases and J 0 bases; nucleotides not matched to a gene: 4. CDR3 DNA: TGTGCCAGCAGGGGTGACAGGGCTAACTATGGCTACACCTTC. Encoded protein: CASRGDRANYGYTF.

The chain recombines TRBV7-2 with TRBJ2-3, with 10 nucleotides matching TRBD2. CDR3 length: 15 amino acids. Germline values: CDR1 SGHTA, CDR2 FQGNSA. With V trimmed by 5 bases and J by 4 bases, 6 bases remained unmatched. CDR3 amino acids: CASSISGGVADTQYF. The CDR3 coding sequence is TGTGCCAGCAGCATCAGCGGGGGGGTGGCAGATACGCAGTATTTT.

This rearrangement joins TRBV4-2 to TRBJ2-1; D tentatively fits TRBD1 or TRBD2 (5 bases each). The ends were cut back, 2 bases at V and 8 bases at J, with 10 bases in the middle. CDR3 length: 13 residues. Germline lookup yields CDR1 LGHNA and CDR2 YNFKEQ. The CDR3 loop reads CASSQTRGDEQFF. In DNA, the CDR3 is TGTGCCAGCAGCCAAACCCGAGGGGATGAGCAGTTCTTC.

The sample holds a few counts of this clonotype. The rearrangement joins TRBV24-1 to TRBJ2-1, with TRBD1 identical over 11 bases. The germline gives CDR1 KGHDR, CDR2 SFDVKD. The J segment lost 7 bases and the V segment lost 6 bases, leaving 7 bases of the junction unmatched. The CDR3 sequence is 15 residues long. CDR3 DNA: TGTGCCACCAGTATTGCGGGACAGGGGGGAAATGAGCAGTTCTTC. Protein sequence: CATSIAGQGGNEQFF.

This clonotype was seen a handful of times. The rearrangement links TRBV4-2 to TRBJ2-7; D may be TRBD2 (5 bases). The germline CDR1 and CDR2 sequences are LGHNA and YNFKEQ. This CDR3 is 15 amino acids long. V was trimmed by 4 bases and J by 6 bases, leaving 19 bases between them. The CDR3, as DNA: TGTGCCAGCAGCCCACTCCTCCGGGGAGAGGGCGAGCAGTACTTC. Its protein is CASSPLLRGEGEQYF.

J is TRBJ2-2 and V is TRBV11-2; TRBD2 matches at 7 bases. The V and J ends lost 3 bases and 0 bases, in that order; junction bases with no gene match: 1. Germline-derived CDR1 and CDR2 are SGHAT and FQNNGV. The CDR3 loop spans 15 amino acids. The CDR3 is CASSLGLPNTGELFF. CDR3 sequence (DNA): TGTGCCAGCAGCTTGGGACTACCGAACACCGGGGAGCTGTTTTTT. Complete variable domain (other parts from reference TRBV11-2 and TRBJ2-2): EAGVAQSPRYKIIEKRQSVAFWCNPISGHATLYWYQQILGQGPKLLIQFQNNGVVDDSQLPKDRFSAERLKGVDSTLKIQPAKLEDSAVYLCASSLGLPNTGELFFGEGSRLTVL.

The chain uses TRBV9 and TRBJ1-5; D unclear. In germline, CDR1 is SGDLS, CDR2 YYNGEE. Trimming left V 0 bases short and J 4 bases short, with 11 bases between. The length of the CDR3 is 15 residues. The CDR3 reads CASSVGGYPNQPQHF. For the CDR3, the DNA is TGTGCCAGCAGCGTAGGAGGGTACCCGAATCAGCCCCAGCATTTT.

The genes are TRBV28 and TRBJ2-4; D may be TRBD2 (5 bases). CDR1 and CDR2 from the germline V gene are MDHEN and SYDVKM. CDR3 length: 11 residues. V lost 7 bases to trimming and J lost 13 bases, with 14 bases between them. This chain's CDR3 is CASNNAWEQYF. The DNA of the CDR3 is TGTGCCAGCAATAATGCCTGGGAGCAGTACTTC.

This clonotype has a handful of counts. The chain is built from TRBV6-5 and TRBJ2-7; 9 bases align to TRBD2. Trimming cost V 6 bases and J 4 bases; bases outside gene matches: 13. In germline, CDR1 is MNHEY, CDR2 SVGAGI. The CDR3 spans 16 residues. The CDR3 DNA reads as TGTGCCAGCAGAACACCGGGACTAGCCTTTAAGTACGAGCAGTACTTC. The encoded protein is CASRTPGLAFKYEQYF.

This clonotype has a single count. The chain combines TRBV21-1 with TRBJ2-1. TRBV21-1 is a pseudogene. This CDR3 comprises 15 residues. CDR3 in amino acids: CASSKSGVTYNEQFF. The CDR3 DNA follows: TGTGCCAGCAGCAAGAGCGGGGTAACCTACAATGAGCAGTTCTTC.

This clonotype was observed a few times. The genes are TRBV29-1 and TRBJ2-5; TRBD1 matches at 7 bases. The CDR3 totals 19 residues. The trim removed 7 bases at V and 1 base at J, leaving 24 bases unmatched. CDR1 is SQVTM, CDR2 ANQGSEA, per germline. CDR3 sequence reads: CSALGFSQGETSIQETQYF. DNA for the CDR3: TGCAGCGCCCTGGGTTTTAGTCAGGGGGAAACCAGCATCCAAGAGACCCAGTACTTC.

The chain is built from TRBV11-2 and TRBJ2-7, with a possible D match to TRBD2 (5 bases). The CDR3 covers 12 residues. V lost 5 bases and J lost 5, with 10 bases in between. The germline V gene has CDR1 SGHAT and CDR2 FQNNGV. The CDR3 coding sequence is TGTGCCAGCAGCGGGAGTAACCACGAGCAGTACTTC. Amino acids: CASSGSNHEQYF.

The chain joins TRBV28 to TRBJ2-1, with 7 bases that match TRBD2. Per the germline V gene, CDR1 is MDHEN and CDR2 is SYDVKM. V gave up 5 bases and J gave up 7 bases; unmatched junction bases: 11. The CDR3 runs 15 residues. CDR3 bases: TGTGCCAGCAGTCCCGGGGGACTAAGGTCGAATGAGCAGTTCTTC. It specifies CASSPGGLRSNEQFF.

A few counts support this clonotype. This chain links TRBV20-1 with TRBJ2-3; D might be TRBD1 (5 bases). V dropped 4 bases and J dropped 4 bases, with 12 bases sitting between them. Germline V gene lookup returns CDR1 DFQATT and CDR2 SNEGSKA (reference sequence). The CDR3 runs 13 residues. CDR3 region: CSATRGRADTQYF. The CDR3 DNA reads TGCAGTGCTACAAGGGGAAGGGCAGATACGCAGTATTTT.

This clonotype was observed a handful of times. This chain connects TRBV10-3 to TRBJ2-7, with 7 nucleotides matching TRBD2. There are 16 residues in the CDR3. Germline CDR1 is ENHRY and CDR2 is SYGVKD. The V gene end was trimmed by 0 bases and the J gene end by 6 bases; junction bases not matched to a gene: 11. This chain's CDR3 is CAISESAAGDVSEQYF. The CDR3 coding sequence is TGTGCCATCAGTGAGTCCGCCGCGGGAGACGTCAGCGAGCAGTACTTC.

CDR3 nucleotides: TGTGCCAGCAGCCCCGGACCCCGGGGCCACTACAATGAGCAGTTCTTC. Translation gives CASSPGPRGHYNEQFF. J is TRBJ2-1 and V is TRBV9; D might be TRBD1 or TRBD2, each matching 5 bases. The CDR3 is made up of 16 amino acids. Trimming removed 4 bases from V and 3 bases from J, with 17 bases in between. CDR1 is SGDLS and CDR2 is YYNGEE in the germline V gene.